The 14 T cell receptor beta chains in this list originate from one sample, sequenced in a study of T cells in Graves' hyperthyroidism and ophthalmopathy. Amplification targeted TCR beta CDR3 regions from RNA transcripts. When the TCR CDR3 underwent first-round RT-PCR, the HTBI primer set was used. TCRdb used MiXCR to reprocess the multiplex PCR reads, holding one entry per CDR3 protein. The sample consists of hundreds of thousands of distinct CDR3 sequences, approximately 19% of them appearing once. The sample taken for sequencing was blood. Receptors were obtained from a woman between 50 and 59 years old with Graves' hyperthyroidism that later progressed to Graves' ophthalmopathy.

This clonotype was observed a single time. A much larger clone is a single base away; this may be a read error. This chain links TRBV13 with TRBJ1-1; D perhaps matches TRBD1 (6 bases). Germline values: CDR1 PRHDT, CDR2 FYEKMQ (reference sequence). CDR3 size: 15 residues. CDR3: CASSSSGTGDTGAFF. CDR3 DNA: TGTGCCAGCAGCTCCAGCGGGACGGGGGACACTGGAGCTTTCTTT. Supplemented by reference TRBV13 and TRBJ1-1, the full variable domain reads AAGVIQSPRHLIKEKRETATLKCYPIPRHDTVYWYQQGPGQDPQFLISFYEKMQSDKGSIPDRFSAQQFSDYHSELNMSSLELGDSALYFCASSSSGTGDTGAFFGQGTRLTVV.

V gene TRBV6-1 combines with J gene TRBJ2-5; 8 nucleotides match TRBD2. Germline lookup yields CDR1 MNHNS and CDR2 SASEGT. Unmatched junction bases numbered 7, after V lost 1 base and J lost 6 bases. This CDR3 is 15 amino acids long. CDR3 in DNA: TGTGCCAGCAGTGAAGAAGGGACTAGGGCAAAGACCCAGTACTTC. This codes for CASSEEGTRAKTQYF.

This clonotype was picked up many times. The CDR3 region has the DNA TGCGCCAGCAGCTACGGACGGGTCTACGAGCAGTACTTC. This codes for CASSYGRVYEQYF. The rearrangement uses TRBV5-1 and TRBJ2-7; D is uncertain. From germline, CDR1 is SGHRS and CDR2 YFSETQ. With 3 bases removed from V and 3 bases from J, the gap between germline ends came to 10 bases. This CDR3 contains 13 residues.

This clonotype was recorded a few times. J is TRBJ1-2 and V is TRBV19; 8 bases fit TRBD1. CDR1 is LNHDA and CDR2 is SQIVND in the germline V gene (reference sequence). This CDR3 contains 13 residues. Trimming cost V 4 bases and J 7 bases; bases outside gene matches: 5. This CDR3 is CASSNEDRVGYTF. The CDR3 DNA reads as TGTGCCAGTAGTAACGAGGACAGGGTTGGCTACACCTTC.

About this clonotype: A much larger clone is a single base away; this may be a read error. This chain uses TRBV6-5 with TRBJ2-7, with D possibly TRBD1 on 5 matching bases. CDR1 is MNHEY, CDR2 SVGAGI, per germline. The V gene lost 4 bases and the J gene lost 2 bases, with 9 bases spanning the gap. The CDR3 is 13 amino acids. As DNA, the CDR3 is TGTGCCAGCAGTTCGGACACCGCCTACGAGCAGTACTTC. Translating gives CASSSDTAYEQYF.

The chain's CDR3 is CATSQGLPGGGIEQFF. CDR3 coding DNA: TGTGCCACCAGCCAAGGGTTGCCGGGGGGAGGGATTGAGCAGTTCTTC. V usage is TRBV15 and J usage is TRBJ2-1; 7 bases map to TRBD2. V shed 5 bases, J shed 9 bases, and the junction held 16 bases outside the gene matches. The CDR3 loop spans 16 amino acids. Per the germline V gene, CDR1 is LNHNV and CDR2 is YYDKDF (reference sequence). Together with reference TRBV15 and TRBJ2-1, the CDR3 gives the full variable domain: DAMVIQNPRYQVTQFGKPVTLSCSQTLNHNVMYWYQQKSSQAPKLLFHYYDKDFNNEADTPDNFQSRRPNTSFCFLDIRSPGLGDTAMYLCATSQGLPGGGIEQFFGPGTRLTVL.

V and J are TRBV5-1 and TRBJ2-3; TRBD1 might be the D (6 bases). Germline V gene data show CDR1 as SGHRS and CDR2 as YFSETQ. Deletions cut 5 bases from V and 0 bases from J, with 10 bases between. The CDR3 totals 14 residues. The CDR3 bases are TGCGCCAGCAGGGGGGCAGTCAGCACAGATACGCAGTATTTT. This encodes CASRGAVSTDTQYF.

In this sample, this clonotype turned up a few times. This sequence joins TRBV6-6 and TRBJ2-2; D not certain. CDR1 and CDR2 (germline): MNHNY, SVGAGI (reference sequence). Deletions cut 0 bases from V and 3 bases from J, with 11 bases between. CDR3 length equals 16 residues. CDR3 amino acids: CASSYSGFSHTGELFF. The CDR3 nucleotides read TGTGCCAGCAGTTACTCAGGGTTCAGTCACACCGGGGAGCTGTTTTTT.

J is TRBJ1-4 and V is TRBV4-1, with TRBD1 matching 7 bases. Germline lookup yields CDR1 MGHRA and CDR2 YSYEKL. The CDR3 totals 16 residues. The V and J ends lost 4 bases and 7 bases, in that order; junction bases with no gene match: 12. The CDR3 reads CASSPGPTGIAEKLFF. In nucleotides, the CDR3 is TGCGCCAGCAGCCCCGGCCCGACAGGGATCGCTGAAAAACTGTTTTTT.

This clonotype was detected only a few times. CDR3 in amino acids: CAISLGMGTEAFF. As DNA, the CDR3 is TGTGCCATCAGTCTAGGGATGGGCACTGAAGCTTTCTTT. V is TRBV10-3 and J is TRBJ1-1; D not resolved. Germline V lookup: CDR1 ENHRY, CDR2 SYGVKD. The CDR3 contains 13 residues. Between the trimmed V and J ends, which lost 5 bases and 4 bases, there was a span of 11 bases.

The genes are TRBV6-1 and TRBJ2-1, with 8 bases identical to TRBD2. CDR1 and CDR2 from the germline V gene are MNHNS and SASEGT. The CDR3 is 15 amino acids. V was clipped by 6 bases and J by 2 bases; unmatched bases: 6. The CDR3 DNA sequence: TGTGCCAGCAGCCGACCGGGACTAGCCTACAATGAGCAGTTCTTC. This encodes CASSRPGLAYNEQFF.

This clonotype was counted only a few times. The chain employs TRBV20-1 and TRBJ1-6; D call uncertain. Per germline, CDR1 DFQATT and CDR2 SNEGSKA (reference sequence). The CDR3 runs to 13 residues. V lost 5 bases to trimming and J lost 10 bases, with 15 bases between them. In DNA form, the CDR3 reads TGCAGTGCTCGCCGGGCCCAAGAATCACCCCTCCACTTT. This encodes CSARRAQESPLHF.

Many counts were recorded for this clonotype. V usage is TRBV5-1 and J usage is TRBJ1-6, with D uncertain. Trimming pared 4 bases from V and 8 bases from J, leaving 10 bases between. This CDR3 has 13 amino acids. The V gene's germline CDR1 is SGHRS and CDR2 YFSETQ. Written as DNA, the CDR3 is TGCGCCAGCAGCCCAGATGAGCATTCACCCCTCCACTTT. Protein sequence: CASSPDEHSPLHF. The variable domain in full, with the rest retrieved from reference TRBV5-1 and TRBJ1-6, is KAGVTQTPRYLIKTRGQQVTLSCSPISGHRSVSWYQQTPGQGLQFLFEYFSETQRNKGNFPGRFSGRQFSNSRSEMNVSTLELGDSALYLCASSPDEHSPLHFGNGTRLTVT.

This clonotype was seen at least ten times. This sequence joins TRBV3-1 and TRBJ2-7; perhaps TRBD1 as D (5 bases). The length of the CDR3 is 16 residues. Trimming took 0 bases from V and 4 from J, leaving 16 bases between them. CDR1 and CDR2 from the germline V gene are LGHDT and YNNKEL (reference sequence). CDR3 in amino acids: CASSQDTGPTIYEQYF. The CDR3 region has the DNA TGTGCCAGCAGCCAAGATACAGGACCAACGATTTACGAGCAGTACTTC.